This T cell receptor beta chain stems from a study of patients and donors after allogeneic stem cell transplantation. V lost 3 bases to trimming and J lost 6 bases; unmatched junction nucleotides: 10. The CDR3 has 15 residues. Germline CDR1 DFQATT, CDR2 SNEGSKA (reference sequence). This clonotype was recorded a few times. TCRdb used MiXCR to reprocess the RT-PCR reads, holding one entry per CDR3 protein. The sample yields roughly 880,000 distinct CDR3 sequences, under 20% seen once. The clonotype originates from a human donor who was either an allogeneic HSCT recipient or a stem cell or donor lymphocyte infusion donor (not recorded which). It is not recorded whose cells these are; they may come from a transplant donor. Input material: blood, either unsorted or a sorted T cell fraction (not recorded which). J is TRBJ2-1 and V is TRBV20-1, with 8 positions matching TRBD2. This chain's CDR3 is CSASGGRRPINEQFF. The DNA of the CDR3 is TGCAGTGCTAGCGGCGGGAGGAGGCCCATCAATGAGCAGTTCTTC.